This TCR beta chain was retrieved from a study of OX40 agonist ivuxolimab in advanced cancers. On the study more broadly: Treatment of patients was with ivuxolimab, an agonistic anti-OX40 (CD134) antibody. Study results and caveats: Both blood CD4+ and CD8+ T cells showed clonal growth by week 6 at 0.1 to 3.0 mg/kg. More expanded clones were found, on average, in CD8+ than in CD4+ T cells.

Anyone with autoimmune disease history or systemic immunosuppression was excluded. Profiled with immunoSEQ multiplex PCR; TCRdb holds only in-frame clones, not every one. In the table there are roughly 56,000 clones, roughly 82% of which are singletons. This CDR3 region has 15 residues. Germline CDR1 and CDR2: SGHNT and YYREEE (reference sequence). As regards this clone: Its matching antigen is unknown. At one end, the junction sequence differs from germline, possibly due to a read error.

Sequenced here: CD4+ or CD8+ T cells sorted from blood, sampled in a trial of the OX40 agonist ivuxolimab. The TCR comes from an adult with an advanced solid tumor such as melanoma, head and neck, liver or kidney cancer. J is TRBJ1-2 and V is TRBV5-4; 7 bases are shared with TRBD1. CDR3 nucleotide sequence: TGCGCCAGCAGCCAAGTCGCTGCAGGGGGGTATGGCTACACCTTC. Its protein is CASSQVAAGGYGYTF. Full variable domain (remainder filled in from reference TRBV5-4 and TRBJ1-2): ETGVTQSPTHLIKTRGQQVTLRCSSQSGHNTVSWYQQALGQGPQFIFQYYREEENGRGNFPPRFSGLQFPNYSSELNVNALELDDSALYLCASSQVAAGGYGYTFGSGTRLTVV.